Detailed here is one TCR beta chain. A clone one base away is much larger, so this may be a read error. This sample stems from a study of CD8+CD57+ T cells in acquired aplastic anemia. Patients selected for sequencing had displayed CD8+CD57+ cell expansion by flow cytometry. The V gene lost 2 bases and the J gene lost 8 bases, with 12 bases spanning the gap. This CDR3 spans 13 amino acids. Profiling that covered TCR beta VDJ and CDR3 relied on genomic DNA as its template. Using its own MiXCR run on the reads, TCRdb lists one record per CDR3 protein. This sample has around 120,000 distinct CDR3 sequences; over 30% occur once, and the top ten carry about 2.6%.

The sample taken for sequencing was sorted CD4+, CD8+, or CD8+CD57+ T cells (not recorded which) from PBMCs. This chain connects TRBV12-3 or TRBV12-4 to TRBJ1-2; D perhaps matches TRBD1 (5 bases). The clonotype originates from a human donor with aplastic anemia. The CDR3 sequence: CASSLMGGEGYTF. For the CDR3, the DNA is TGTGCCAGCAGTTTAATGGGGGGAGAGGGCTACACCTTC.